This section outlines one TCR beta chain sequence together with its context. cDNA for TCRalpha and TCRbeta was amplified by nested PCRs of 15 to 20 then approximately 9 cycles. TCRdb processed the 5' RACE reads again and assigns one entry to each CDR3 protein, with no DNA. Across about 380,000 distinct CDR3 sequences, the top ten clones capture roughly 2.6% of the sample. Looked up from germline, CDR1 is SGHNT and CDR2 is YYREEE (reference sequence). This CDR3 region has 21 residues. The entry originates in a study of monozygotic twins with inflammatory bowel disease. The sequenced sample consisted of blood. This TCR was recovered from a human donor with ulcerative colitis or Crohn's disease, or a healthy co-twin of an affected twin (not recorded which). V usage is TRBV5-4 and J usage is TRBJ2-2; the D gene TCRdb calls, TRBD1, cannot be checked with no DNA. CDR3 protein: CASSLGRGQGDTEGNTGELFF.